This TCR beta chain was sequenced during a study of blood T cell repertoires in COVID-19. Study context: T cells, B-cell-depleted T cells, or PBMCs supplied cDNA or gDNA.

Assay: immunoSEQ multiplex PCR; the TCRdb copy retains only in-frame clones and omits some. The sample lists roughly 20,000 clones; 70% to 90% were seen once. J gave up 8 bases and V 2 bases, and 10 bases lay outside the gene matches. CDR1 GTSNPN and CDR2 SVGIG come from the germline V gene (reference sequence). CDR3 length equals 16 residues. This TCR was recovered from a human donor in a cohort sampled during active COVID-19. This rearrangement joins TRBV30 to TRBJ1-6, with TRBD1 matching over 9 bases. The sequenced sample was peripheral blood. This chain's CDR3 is CAWSLFGGQGDSPLHF. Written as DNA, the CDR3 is TGTGCCTGGAGTTTATTCGGGGGACAGGGTGATTCACCCCTCCACTTT.